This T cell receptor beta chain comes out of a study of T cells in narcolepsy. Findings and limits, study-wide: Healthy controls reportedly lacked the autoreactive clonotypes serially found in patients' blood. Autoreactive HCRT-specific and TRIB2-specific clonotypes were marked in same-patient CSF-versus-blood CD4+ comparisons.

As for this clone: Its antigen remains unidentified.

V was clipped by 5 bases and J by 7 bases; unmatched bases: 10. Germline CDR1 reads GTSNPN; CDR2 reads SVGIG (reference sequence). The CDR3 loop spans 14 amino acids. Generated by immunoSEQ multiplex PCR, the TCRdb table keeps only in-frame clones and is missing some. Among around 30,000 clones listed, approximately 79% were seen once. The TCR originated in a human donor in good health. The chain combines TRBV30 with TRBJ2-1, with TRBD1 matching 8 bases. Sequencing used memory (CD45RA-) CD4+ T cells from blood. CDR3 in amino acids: CAWEKGQVGNEQFF. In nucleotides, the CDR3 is TGTGCCTGGGAAAAGGGACAGGTGGGGAATGAGCAGTTCTTC.